A selection of T cell receptor beta chains follows, all from one sample in a study of cytomegalovirus exposure and HLA in healthy donors. The assay was immunoSEQ multiplex PCR, and TCRdb's table has in-frame clones only and misses some. The sample holds 250,000 or so clones, approximately 81% seen once. Sequencing was done on a sample of PBMCs. Receptor source: a human donor in good health. Each CDR3 is given with its conserved first and last residue. The order of the fields is V gene, clone size, J gene, D gene, CDR3 protein, CDR3 DNA. A D gene is named only where the DNA matches it firmly. Some rows have no size entry. The others give once, few or many, or a class for an expanded clone.

V gene: TRBV10-3
clone size: -
J gene: TRBJ2-7
D gene: TRBD2
CDR3 protein: CAISSGTSGITGYEQYF
CDR3 DNA: TGTGCCATCAGTTCCGGGACTAGCGGGATAACAGGCTACGAGCAGTACTTC

V gene: TRBV5-1
clone size: once
J gene: TRBJ1-2
D gene: TRBD1
CDR3 protein: CASSARDRVRGYTF
CDR3 DNA: TGCGCCAGCAGCGCTAGAGACAGGGTGCGGGGCTACACCTTC

V gene: TRBV28
clone size: -
J gene: TRBJ2-1
D gene: TRBD2
CDR3 protein: CASNAGGGNEQFF
CDR3 DNA: TGTGCCAGCAACGCGGGAGGGGGCAATGAGCAGTTCTTC

V gene: TRBV6-6
clone size: -
J gene: TRBJ1-2
D gene: -
CDR3 protein: CATPSSTALLGYTF
CDR3 DNA: TGTGCCACCCCCTCCTCGACAGCCTTATTGGGCTACACCTTC

V gene: TRBV15
clone size: -
J gene: TRBJ2-7
D gene: -
CDR3 protein: CATSRDQGGPYEQYF
CDR3 DNA: TGTGCCACCAGCAGAGACCAGGGGGGACCCTACGAGCAGTACTTC

V gene: TRBV7-9
clone size: -
J gene: TRBJ2-7
D gene: -
CDR3 protein: CSSNSWGVSEQYF
CDR3 DNA: TGTTCCAGCAATTCTTGGGGGGTTTCCGAGCAGTACTTC

V gene: TRBV4-2
clone size: -
J gene: TRBJ2-1
D gene: TRBD1
CDR3 protein: CASSQGGQLESNEQFF
CDR3 DNA: TGTGCCAGCAGCCAAGGGGGACAGCTAGAGTCCAATGAGCAGTTCTTC

V gene: TRBV7-9
clone size: -
J gene: TRBJ2-1
D gene: TRBD2
CDR3 protein: CATPGSGRARDEQFF
CDR3 DNA: TGTGCCACTCCAGGTAGCGGGAGGGCCAGGGATGAGCAGTTCTTC

V gene: TRBV5-1
clone size: once
J gene: TRBJ2-1
D gene: TRBD2
CDR3 protein: CASSLGVQREGSYNEQFF
CDR3 DNA: TGCGCCAGCAGCTTGGGGGTACAGCGGGAGGGCTCCTACAATGAGCAGTTCTTC

V gene: TRBV2
clone size: -
J gene: TRBJ1-5
D gene: -
CDR3 protein: CASSAEGRINQPQHF
CDR3 DNA: TGTGCCAGCAGTGCAGAAGGGAGGATCAATCAGCCCCAGCATTTT

V gene: TRBV19
clone size: -
J gene: TRBJ2-3
D gene: TRBD2
CDR3 protein: CASSSPGTTTGDTQYF
CDR3 DNA: TGTGCCAGTAGTTCCCCCGGGACTACAACAGGAGATACGCAGTATTTT

V gene: TRBV7-2
clone size: -
J gene: TRBJ2-3
D gene: TRBD2
CDR3 protein: CASSPGLAGGTDTQYF
CDR3 DNA: TGTGCCAGCAGCCCCGGACTAGCGGGAGGCACAGATACGCAGTATTTT

V gene: TRBV4-3
clone size: -
J gene: TRBJ2-7
D gene: TRBD2
CDR3 protein: CASSQDRTSGRYEQYF
CDR3 DNA: TGCGCCAGCAGCCAAGATCGAACTAGCGGGAGATACGAGCAGTACTTC

V gene: TRBV5-1
clone size: -
J gene: TRBJ2-7
D gene: TRBD2
CDR3 protein: CASSAASGVYEQYF
CDR3 DNA: TGCGCCAGCAGCGCCGCTAGCGGGGTCTACGAGCAGTACTTC

V gene: TRBV19
clone size: -
J gene: TRBJ1-5
D gene: -
CDR3 protein: CAVRPPGAMSNQPQHF
CDR3 DNA: TGTGCCGTTAGACCCCCAGGGGCTATGAGCAATCAGCCCCAGCATTTT

V gene: TRBV7-9
clone size: -
J gene: TRBJ1-2
D gene: TRBD1
CDR3 protein: CASSLAGTGTGYGYTF
CDR3 DNA: TGTGCCAGCAGCTTGGCCGGGACAGGGACGGGCTATGGCTACACCTTC

V gene: TRBV28
clone size: -
J gene: TRBJ2-1
D gene: TRBD1
CDR3 protein: CASSPPGQGNEQFF
CDR3 DNA: TGTGCCAGCAGTCCCCCGGGACAGGGGAATGAGCAGTTCTTC

V gene: TRBV7-9
clone size: -
J gene: TRBJ2-1
D gene: TRBD1
CDR3 protein: CASSSISGQANNEQFF
CDR3 DNA: TGTGCCAGCAGCTCCATATCAGGACAGGCGAACAATGAGCAGTTCTTC

V gene: TRBV18
clone size: -
J gene: TRBJ2-5
D gene: TRBD1
CDR3 protein: CASSRTGQQETQYF
CDR3 DNA: TGTGCCAGCTCAAGAACGGGACAGCAAGAGACCCAGTACTTC

V gene: TRBV27
clone size: -
J gene: TRBJ2-1
D gene: -
CDR3 protein: CASSLGGSYNEQFF
CDR3 DNA: TGTGCCAGCAGTTTAGGGGGGAGTTACAATGAGCAGTTCTTC

V gene: TRBV7-9
clone size: -
J gene: TRBJ1-1
D gene: -
CDR3 protein: CASSSRPTAGDTEAFF
CDR3 DNA: TGTGCCAGCAGCTCCCGACCGACAGCGGGGGACACTGAAGCTTTCTTT

V gene: TRBV25-1
clone size: -
J gene: TRBJ2-7
D gene: -
CDR3 protein: CASSEFGNYEQYF
CDR3 DNA: TGTGCCAGCAGTGAATTTGGCAACTACGAGCAGTACTTC

V gene: TRBV2
clone size: -
J gene: TRBJ2-7
D gene: TRBD1
CDR3 protein: CATGTGSSYEQYF
CDR3 DNA: TGTGCCACCGGGACAGGGAGCTCCTACGAGCAGTACTTC

V gene: TRBV5-1
clone size: once
J gene: TRBJ2-7
D gene: TRBD2
CDR3 protein: CASSPGLAGVSPVYEQYF
CDR3 DNA: TGCGCCAGCAGCCCGGGACTAGCGGGAGTTTCTCCGGTCTACGAGCAGTACTTC

V gene: TRBV27
clone size: -
J gene: TRBJ1-1
D gene: -
CDR3 protein: CASSSTGRTEAFF
CDR3 DNA: TGTGCCAGCAGTTCTACAGGGCGAACTGAAGCTTTCTTT

V gene: TRBV18
clone size: -
J gene: TRBJ2-7
D gene: TRBD1
CDR3 protein: CASSLWDSLSSYEQYF
CDR3 DNA: TGTGCCAGCTCACTATGGGACAGCCTGAGCTCCTACGAGCAGTACTTC

V gene: TRBV7-2
clone size: -
J gene: TRBJ2-1
D gene: -
CDR3 protein: CASSSTGLLYNEQFF
CDR3 DNA: TGTGCCAGCAGCTCAACGGGACTGCTCTACAATGAGCAGTTCTTC

V gene: TRBV2
clone size: -
J gene: TRBJ1-1
D gene: -
CDR3 protein: CASSEGGGAVSTEAFF
CDR3 DNA: TGTGCCAGCAGTGAAGGTGGGGGGGCGGTGAGCACTGAAGCTTTCTTT

V gene: TRBV7-6
clone size: few
J gene: TRBJ2-5
D gene: -
CDR3 protein: CASSATQTVETQYF
CDR3 DNA: TGTGCCAGCAGCGCGACTCAGACCGTAGAGACCCAGTACTTC

V gene: TRBV6-5
clone size: -
J gene: TRBJ2-5
D gene: -
CDR3 protein: CASSYGQGPQETQYF
CDR3 DNA: TGTGCCAGCAGTTACGGTCAGGGGCCTCAAGAGACCCAGTACTTC

V gene: TRBV20-1
clone size: -
J gene: TRBJ2-7
D gene: -
CDR3 protein: CSAPGTYEQYF
CDR3 DNA: TGCAGTGCTCCCGGGACCTACGAGCAGTACTTC

V gene: TRBV7-7
clone size: -
J gene: TRBJ2-2
D gene: TRBD1
CDR3 protein: CASSLRQGTNTGELFF
CDR3 DNA: TGTGCTAGCAGCTTACGACAGGGGACGAACACCGGGGAGCTGTTTTTT

V gene: TRBV7-9
clone size: -
J gene: TRBJ2-4
D gene: TRBD1
CDR3 protein: CASSSRTGPDIQYF
CDR3 DNA: TGTGCCAGCAGCTCCAGGACAGGGCCGGACATTCAGTACTTC

V gene: TRBV19
clone size: -
J gene: TRBJ2-1
D gene: TRBD2
CDR3 protein: CASSIDKGTSGSFADEQFF
CDR3 DNA: TGTGCCAGTAGTATAGATAAGGGGACTAGCGGGAGTTTTGCCGATGAGCAGTTCTTC

V gene: TRBV7-9
clone size: -
J gene: TRBJ2-1
D gene: TRBD2
CDR3 protein: CASSSRSGSTNNEQFF
CDR3 DNA: TGTGCCAGCAGCTCCCGTAGCGGGTCCACTAACAATGAGCAGTTCTTC

V gene: TRBV5-1
clone size: -
J gene: TRBJ2-1
D gene: TRBD2
CDR3 protein: CASSPGLVSNEQFF
CDR3 DNA: TGCGCCAGCAGCCCGGGACTAGTTTCCAATGAGCAGTTCTTC

V gene: TRBV28
clone size: -
J gene: TRBJ2-3
D gene: TRBD2
CDR3 protein: CASSLAAGGPTDTQYF
CDR3 DNA: TGTGCCAGCAGTTTAGCGGCGGGAGGTCCCACAGATACGCAGTATTTT

V gene: TRBV29-1
clone size: -
J gene: TRBJ2-3
D gene: TRBD2
CDR3 protein: CSVEERETDTQYF
CDR3 DNA: TGCAGCGTTGAAGAGCGGGAGACGGATACGCAGTATTTT

V gene: TRBV7-3
clone size: -
J gene: TRBJ2-1
D gene: TRBD2
CDR3 protein: CATSPSGSTYNEQFF
CDR3 DNA: TGTGCCACTTCCCCTAGCGGGAGTACCTACAATGAGCAGTTCTTC

V gene: TRBV2
clone size: -
J gene: TRBJ2-3
D gene: TRBD2
CDR3 protein: CASSPSGTTDTQYF
CDR3 DNA: TGTGCCAGCAGTCCTAGCGGAACCACAGATACGCAGTATTTT

V gene: TRBV10-3
clone size: -
J gene: TRBJ2-5
D gene: TRBD1
CDR3 protein: CAIRQAGQGEGETQYF
CDR3 DNA: TGTGCCATCAGACAAGCAGGACAGGGGGAGGGGGAGACCCAGTACTTC

V gene: TRBV7-9
clone size: once
J gene: TRBJ1-6
D gene: -
CDR3 protein: CASEGRPGQSDNSPLHF
CDR3 DNA: TGTGCCAGCGAAGGGCGACCGGGACAATCCGATAATTCACCCCTCCACTTT

V gene: TRBV21-1
clone size: -
J gene: TRBJ2-1
D gene: -
CDR3 protein: CASPKDCFSYNEQFF
CDR3 DNA: TGTGCCAGCCCCAAGGACTGCTTCTCCTACAATGAGCAGTTCTTC

V gene: TRBV7-2
clone size: once
J gene: TRBJ2-4
D gene: TRBD2
CDR3 protein: CASSPGAGGSNIQYF
CDR3 DNA: TGTGCCAGCAGCCCAGGGGCGGGAGGCTCCAACATTCAGTACTTC

V gene: TRBV9
clone size: once
J gene: TRBJ2-7
D gene: TRBD1
CDR3 protein: CASSVEFGTGYNEQYF
CDR3 DNA: TGTGCCAGCAGCGTAGAGTTCGGGACAGGGTACAACGAGCAGTACTTC

V gene: TRBV4-2
clone size: -
J gene: TRBJ1-4
D gene: -
CDR3 protein: CASSQGSRREKLFF
CDR3 DNA: TGTGCCAGCAGCCAAGGTAGTCGTCGCGAAAAACTGTTTTTT

V gene: TRBV9
clone size: -
J gene: TRBJ2-7
D gene: -
CDR3 protein: CASSGAPGSPSYEQYF
CDR3 DNA: TGTGCCAGCAGCGGGGCTCCCGGGAGTCCAAGCTACGAGCAGTACTTC